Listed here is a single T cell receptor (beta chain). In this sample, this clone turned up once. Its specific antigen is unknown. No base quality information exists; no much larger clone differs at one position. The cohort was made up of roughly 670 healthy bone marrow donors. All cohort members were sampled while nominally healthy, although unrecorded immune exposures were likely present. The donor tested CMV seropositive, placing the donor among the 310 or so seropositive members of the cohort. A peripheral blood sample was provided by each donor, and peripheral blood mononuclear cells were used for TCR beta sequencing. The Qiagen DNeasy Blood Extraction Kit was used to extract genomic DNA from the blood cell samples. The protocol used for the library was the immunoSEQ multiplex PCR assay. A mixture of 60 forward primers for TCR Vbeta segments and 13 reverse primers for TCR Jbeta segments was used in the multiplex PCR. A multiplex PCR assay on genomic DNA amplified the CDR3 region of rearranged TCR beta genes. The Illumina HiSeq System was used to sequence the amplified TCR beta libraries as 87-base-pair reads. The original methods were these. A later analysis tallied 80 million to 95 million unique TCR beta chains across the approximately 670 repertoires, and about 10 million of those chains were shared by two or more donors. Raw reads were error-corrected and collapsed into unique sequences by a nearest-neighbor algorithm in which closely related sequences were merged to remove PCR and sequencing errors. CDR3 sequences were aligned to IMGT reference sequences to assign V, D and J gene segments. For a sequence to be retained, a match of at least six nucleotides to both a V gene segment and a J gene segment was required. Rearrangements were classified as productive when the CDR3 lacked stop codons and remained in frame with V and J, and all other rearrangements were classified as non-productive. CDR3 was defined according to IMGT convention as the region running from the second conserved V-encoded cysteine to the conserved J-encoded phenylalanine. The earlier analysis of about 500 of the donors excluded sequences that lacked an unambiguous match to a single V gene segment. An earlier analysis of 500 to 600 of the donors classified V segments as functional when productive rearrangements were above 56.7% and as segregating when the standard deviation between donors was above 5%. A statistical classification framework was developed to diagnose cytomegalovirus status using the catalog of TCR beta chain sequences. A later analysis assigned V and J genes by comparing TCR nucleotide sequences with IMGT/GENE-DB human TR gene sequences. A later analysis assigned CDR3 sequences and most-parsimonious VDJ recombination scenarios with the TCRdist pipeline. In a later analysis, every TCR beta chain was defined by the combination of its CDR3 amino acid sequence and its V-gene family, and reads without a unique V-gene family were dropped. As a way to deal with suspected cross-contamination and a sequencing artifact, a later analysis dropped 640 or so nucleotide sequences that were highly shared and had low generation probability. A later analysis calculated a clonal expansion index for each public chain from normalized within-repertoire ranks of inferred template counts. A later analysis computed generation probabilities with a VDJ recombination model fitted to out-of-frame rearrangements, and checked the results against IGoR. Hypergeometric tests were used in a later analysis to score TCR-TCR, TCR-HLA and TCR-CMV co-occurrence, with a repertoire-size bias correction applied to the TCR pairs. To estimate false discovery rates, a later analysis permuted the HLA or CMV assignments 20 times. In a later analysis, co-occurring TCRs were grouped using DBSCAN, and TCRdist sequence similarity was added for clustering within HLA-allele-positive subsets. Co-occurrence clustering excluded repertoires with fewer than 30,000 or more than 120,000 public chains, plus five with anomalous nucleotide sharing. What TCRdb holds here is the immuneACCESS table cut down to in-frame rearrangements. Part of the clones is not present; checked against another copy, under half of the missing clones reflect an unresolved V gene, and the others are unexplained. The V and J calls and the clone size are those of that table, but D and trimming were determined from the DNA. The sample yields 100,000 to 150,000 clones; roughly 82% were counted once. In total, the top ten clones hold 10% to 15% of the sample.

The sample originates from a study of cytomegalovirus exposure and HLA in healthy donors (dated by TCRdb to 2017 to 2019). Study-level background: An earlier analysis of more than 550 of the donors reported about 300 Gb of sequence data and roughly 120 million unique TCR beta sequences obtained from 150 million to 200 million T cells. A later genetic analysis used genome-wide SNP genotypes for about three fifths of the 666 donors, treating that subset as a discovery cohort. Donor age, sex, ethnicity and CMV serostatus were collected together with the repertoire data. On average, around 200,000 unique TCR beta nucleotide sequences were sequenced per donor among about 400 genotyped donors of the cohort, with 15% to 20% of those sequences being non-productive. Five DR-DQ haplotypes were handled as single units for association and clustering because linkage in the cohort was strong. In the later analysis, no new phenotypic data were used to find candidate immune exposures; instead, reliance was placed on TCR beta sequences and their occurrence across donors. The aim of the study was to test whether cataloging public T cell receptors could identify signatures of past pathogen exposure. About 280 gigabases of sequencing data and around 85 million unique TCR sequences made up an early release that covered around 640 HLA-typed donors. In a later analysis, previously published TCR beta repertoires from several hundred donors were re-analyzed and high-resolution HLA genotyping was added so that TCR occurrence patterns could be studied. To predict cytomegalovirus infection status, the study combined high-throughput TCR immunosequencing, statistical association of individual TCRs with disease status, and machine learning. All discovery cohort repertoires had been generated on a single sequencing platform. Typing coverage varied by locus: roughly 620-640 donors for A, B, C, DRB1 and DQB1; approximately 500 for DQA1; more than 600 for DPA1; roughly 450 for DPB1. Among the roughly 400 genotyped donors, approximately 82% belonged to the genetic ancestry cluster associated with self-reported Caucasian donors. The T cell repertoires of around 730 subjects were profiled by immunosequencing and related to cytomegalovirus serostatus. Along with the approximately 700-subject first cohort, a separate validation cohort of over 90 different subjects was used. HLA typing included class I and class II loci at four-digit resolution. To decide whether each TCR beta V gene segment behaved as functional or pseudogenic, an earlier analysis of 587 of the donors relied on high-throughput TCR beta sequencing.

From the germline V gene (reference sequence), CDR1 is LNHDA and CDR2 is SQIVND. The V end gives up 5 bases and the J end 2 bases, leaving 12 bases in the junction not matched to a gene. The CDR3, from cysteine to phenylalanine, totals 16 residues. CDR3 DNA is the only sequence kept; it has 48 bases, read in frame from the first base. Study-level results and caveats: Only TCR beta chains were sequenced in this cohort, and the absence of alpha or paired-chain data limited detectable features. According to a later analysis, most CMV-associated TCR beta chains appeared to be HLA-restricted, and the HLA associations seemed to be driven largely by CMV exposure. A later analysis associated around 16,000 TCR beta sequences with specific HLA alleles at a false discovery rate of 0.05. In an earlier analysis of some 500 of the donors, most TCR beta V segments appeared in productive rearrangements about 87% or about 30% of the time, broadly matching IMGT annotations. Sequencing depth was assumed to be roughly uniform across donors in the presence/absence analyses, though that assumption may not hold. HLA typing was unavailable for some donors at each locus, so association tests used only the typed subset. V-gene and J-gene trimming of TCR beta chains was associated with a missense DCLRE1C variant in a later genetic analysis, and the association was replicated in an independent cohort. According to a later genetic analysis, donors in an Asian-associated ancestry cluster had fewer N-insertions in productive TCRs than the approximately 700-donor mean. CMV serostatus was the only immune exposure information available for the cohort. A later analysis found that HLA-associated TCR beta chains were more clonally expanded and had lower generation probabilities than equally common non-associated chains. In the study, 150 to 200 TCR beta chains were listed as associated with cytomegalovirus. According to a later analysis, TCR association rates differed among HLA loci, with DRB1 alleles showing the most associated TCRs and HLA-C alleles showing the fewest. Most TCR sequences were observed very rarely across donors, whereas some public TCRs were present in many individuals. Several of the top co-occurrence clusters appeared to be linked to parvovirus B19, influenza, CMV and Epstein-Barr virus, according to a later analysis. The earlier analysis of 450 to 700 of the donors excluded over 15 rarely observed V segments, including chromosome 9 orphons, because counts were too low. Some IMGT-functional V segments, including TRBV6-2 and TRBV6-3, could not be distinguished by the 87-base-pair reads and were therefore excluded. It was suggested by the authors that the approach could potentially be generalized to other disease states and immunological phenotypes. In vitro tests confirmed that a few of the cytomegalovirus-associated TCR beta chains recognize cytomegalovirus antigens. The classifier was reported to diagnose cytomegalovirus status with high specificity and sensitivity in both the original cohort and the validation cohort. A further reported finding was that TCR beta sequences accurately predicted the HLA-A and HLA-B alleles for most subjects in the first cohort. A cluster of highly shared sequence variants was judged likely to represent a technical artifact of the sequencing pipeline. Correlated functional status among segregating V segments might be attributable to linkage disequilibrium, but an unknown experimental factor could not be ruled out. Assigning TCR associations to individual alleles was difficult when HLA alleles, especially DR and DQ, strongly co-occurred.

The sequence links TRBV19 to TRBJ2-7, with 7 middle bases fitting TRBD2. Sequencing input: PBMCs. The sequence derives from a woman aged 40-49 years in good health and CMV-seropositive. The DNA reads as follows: TGTGCCAGTAGTCCGATCCCGGTGGGGGGGGCCTACGAGCAGTACTTC. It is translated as CASSPIPVGGAYEQYF.